The source of this TCR beta chain is a study of blood T cell repertoires in COVID-19. Clones were sequenced by immunoSEQ multiplex PCR, and TCRdb holds only the in-frame ones, with some missing. This sample has approximately 21,000 clones, with around 69% found just once. This CDR3 has 17 residues. The sample consisted of peripheral blood. The chain uses TRBV21-1 and TRBJ2-4; the table's D call TRBD1 went unverified against the DNA. TRBV21-1 is a known pseudogene. The sequence derives from a human donor in a cohort sampled during active or convalescent COVID-19. The CDR3 is CASTGLFFSPAKNIQYF. CDR3 nucleotides: TGTGCCAGCACAGGGCTCTTTTTCAGTCCGGCCAAAAACATTCAGTACTTC.